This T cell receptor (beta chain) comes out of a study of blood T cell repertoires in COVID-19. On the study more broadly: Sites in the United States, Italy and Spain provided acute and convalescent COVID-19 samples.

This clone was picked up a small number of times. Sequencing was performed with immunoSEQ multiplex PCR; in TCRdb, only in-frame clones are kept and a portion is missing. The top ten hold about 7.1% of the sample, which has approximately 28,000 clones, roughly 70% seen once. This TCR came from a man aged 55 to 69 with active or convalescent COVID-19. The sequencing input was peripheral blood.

CDR3 nucleotides: TGTGCCAGCAGCTTATTAGCGGGGGGAATCCACAATGAGCAGTTCTTC. This gives the protein CASSLLAGGIHNEQFF. This sequence joins TRBV7-8 and TRBJ2-1, with 10 positions matching TRBD2. This CDR3 comprises 16 residues. Unmatched junction bases numbered 6, after V lost 2 bases and J lost 5 bases. CDR1 is SGHVS, CDR2 FQNEAQ, per germline.